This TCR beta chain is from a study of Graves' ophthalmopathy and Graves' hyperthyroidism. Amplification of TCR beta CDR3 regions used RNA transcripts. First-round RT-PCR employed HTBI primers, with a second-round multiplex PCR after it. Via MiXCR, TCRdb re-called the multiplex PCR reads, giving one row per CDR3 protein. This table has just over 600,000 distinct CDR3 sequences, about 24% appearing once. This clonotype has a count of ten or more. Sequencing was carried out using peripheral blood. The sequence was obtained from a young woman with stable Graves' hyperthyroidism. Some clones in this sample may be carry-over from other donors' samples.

The CDR3 reads CASQAVQQGAEAFF. Here the CDR3 DNA reads TGTGCCAGCCAGGCCGTACAACAGGGGGCTGAAGCTTTCTTT. The rearrangement uses TRBV12-3 or TRBV12-4 and TRBJ1-1; 8 bases line up with TRBD1. V dropped 8 bases and J dropped 6; count of bases not matched to a gene: 11. The CDR3 runs 14 residues.